The TCR beta chain described here comes from a study of shared clonotypes between healthy human individuals. Study-wide results and limits: Generally, estimated richness proved larger in naive subsets than it did in memory subsets.

Using about 220 ng DNA, some 30,000 T cell genomes, the sorted-subset replicate PCRs were run. Repertoires were generated with immunoSEQ multiplex PCR, while TCRdb's copy carries only in-frame clones and drops some. The sample records a few million clones, approximately 95% being singletons. Details on this clone: What it recognizes is unknown.

A split of CD4+ cells into CD45RA+ naive and CD45RA-negative memory subsets was performed. V lost 3 bases to trimming and J lost 11 bases, with 17 bases between them. The germline V gene has CDR1 SNHLY and CDR2 FYNNEI. CDR3 length equals 13 residues. This chain links TRBV2 with TRBJ2-7; unclear D gene. The clonotype comes from a man aged 18 to 29 in good health. Some clones in this sample may be carry-over from other donors' samples. The sequencing input was naive CD4+ T cells from PBMCs. The subset denotes: CD45RA+ positively selected. CDR3 in DNA: TGTGCCAGCAGTGAGACAAGGATACGTTTGAAGTACTTC. This translates into CASSETRIRLKYF.